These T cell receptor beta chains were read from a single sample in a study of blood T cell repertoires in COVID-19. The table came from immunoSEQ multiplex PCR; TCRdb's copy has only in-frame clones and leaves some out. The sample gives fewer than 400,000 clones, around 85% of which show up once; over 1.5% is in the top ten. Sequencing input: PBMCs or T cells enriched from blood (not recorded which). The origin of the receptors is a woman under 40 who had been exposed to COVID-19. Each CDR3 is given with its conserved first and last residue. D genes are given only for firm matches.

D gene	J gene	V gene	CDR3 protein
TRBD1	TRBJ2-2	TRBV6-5	CASKSGTGDTGELFF
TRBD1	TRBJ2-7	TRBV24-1	CATSETGQGIHEQYF
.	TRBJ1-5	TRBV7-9	CASSSAAERQPQHF
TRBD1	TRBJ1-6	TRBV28	CASSSPGGGLKSPLHF
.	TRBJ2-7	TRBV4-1	CASSHLQQAAYEQYF
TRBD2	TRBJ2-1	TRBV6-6	CASSHNGLAGGITHEQFF
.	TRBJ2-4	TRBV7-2	CASSSSLRNIQYF
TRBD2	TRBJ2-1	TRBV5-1	CASSSSRLAGGPPKSNEQFF
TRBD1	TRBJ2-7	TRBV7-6	CASSAGTGPLYEQYF
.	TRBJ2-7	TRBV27	CASSLRVSYEQYF
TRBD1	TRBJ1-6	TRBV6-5	CASRPRDRDYSPLHF
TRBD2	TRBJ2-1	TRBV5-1	CASSPTSGRNGEQFF
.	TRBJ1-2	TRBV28	CASGGYTF
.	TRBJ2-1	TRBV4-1	CASSQARRASSRYNEQFF
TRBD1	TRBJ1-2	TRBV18	CASSYRPGTDLNYGYTF
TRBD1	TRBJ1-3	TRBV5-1	CASSFAGGQGAGNTIYF
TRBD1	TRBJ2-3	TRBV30	CAWDRGQWTDTQYF
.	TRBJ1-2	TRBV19	CASSMTVYGYTF
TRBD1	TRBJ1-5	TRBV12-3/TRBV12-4	CASSKTGYQPQHF
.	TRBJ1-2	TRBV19	CASSAIRGSYGYTF
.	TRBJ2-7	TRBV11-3	CASSLGTTYEQYF
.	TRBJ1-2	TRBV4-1	CASSQDRYGYTF
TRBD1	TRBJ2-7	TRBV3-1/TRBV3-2	CASSQARTGKQYF
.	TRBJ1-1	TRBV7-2	CASSLSGLAEAFF
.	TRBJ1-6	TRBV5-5	CASSSDRANSPLHF
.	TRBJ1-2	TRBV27	CASRLNFQGTNGYTF
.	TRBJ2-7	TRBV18	CASSPPQGTEQYF
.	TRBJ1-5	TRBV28	CASSGSGVGDQPQHF
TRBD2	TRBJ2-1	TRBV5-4	CASSNALAGGLWDEQFF
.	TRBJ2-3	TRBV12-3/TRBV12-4	CASSLIGDTQYF
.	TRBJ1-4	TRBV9	CASSVAQGLSNEKLFF
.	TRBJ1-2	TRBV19	CASSKDSFPYGYTF
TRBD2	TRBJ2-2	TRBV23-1	CASSQLFEGRANTGELFF
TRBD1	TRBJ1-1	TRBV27	CASRDRGREGEAFF
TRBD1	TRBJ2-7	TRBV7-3	CASSQTGKSDEQYF
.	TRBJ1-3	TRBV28	CASSEFDRLLGNTIYF
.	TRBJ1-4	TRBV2	CASKTEPTNEKLFF
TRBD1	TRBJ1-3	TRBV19	CASSIPDRGKTIYF
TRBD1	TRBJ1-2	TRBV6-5	CASGDRGGGYTF
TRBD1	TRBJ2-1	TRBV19	CASSISRGQYEQFF
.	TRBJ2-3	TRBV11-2	CASSTTITDTQYF
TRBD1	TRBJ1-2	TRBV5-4	CASSPVGGTGDYGYTF
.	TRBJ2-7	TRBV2	CASHTLGGNGGYEQYF
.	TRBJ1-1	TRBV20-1	CSARRASEAFF
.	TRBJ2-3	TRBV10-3	CAISEGLAGDTQYF
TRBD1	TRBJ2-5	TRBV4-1	CASSRGQGRETQYF
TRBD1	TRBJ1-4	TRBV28	CASSLEKAQGPEKLFF
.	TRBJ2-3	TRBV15	CATSIPGLTTDTQYF
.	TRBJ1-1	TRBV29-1	CTSIFGSMNTEAFF
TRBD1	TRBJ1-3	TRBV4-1	CASSQEQGRGNTIYF
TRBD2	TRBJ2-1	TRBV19	CASSMGQGLAAYNEQFF